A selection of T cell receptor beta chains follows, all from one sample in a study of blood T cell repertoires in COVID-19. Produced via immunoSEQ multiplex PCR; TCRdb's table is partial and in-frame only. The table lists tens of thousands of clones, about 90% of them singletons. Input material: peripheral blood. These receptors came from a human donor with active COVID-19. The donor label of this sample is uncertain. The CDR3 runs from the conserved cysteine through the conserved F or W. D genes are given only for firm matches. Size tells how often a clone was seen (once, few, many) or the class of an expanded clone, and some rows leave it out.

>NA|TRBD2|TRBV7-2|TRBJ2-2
TGTGCCAGCAGCTTAGTTTGGGGGGGGACCGGGGAGCTGTTTTTT
CASSLVWGGTGELFF
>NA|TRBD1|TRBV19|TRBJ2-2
TGTGCCAGTAGTATCCCCCCGACAGGGGGGACCGGGGAGCTGTTTTTT
CASSIPPTGGTGELFF
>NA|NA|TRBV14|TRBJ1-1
TGTGCCAGCAGCCCAGCGATAGGCCTGGGGAACACTGAAGCTTTCTTT
CASSPAIGLGNTEAFF
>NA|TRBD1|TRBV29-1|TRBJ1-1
TGCAGCGCCTCTTGGGACAGGGGCACTGAAGCTTTCTTT
CSASWDRGTEAFF
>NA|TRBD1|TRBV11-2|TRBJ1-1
TGTGCCAGCAGGTCACGACAGGGCGGTGAAGCTTTCTTT
CASRSRQGGEAFF
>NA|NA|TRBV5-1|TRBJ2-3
TGCGCCAGCAGCTTGACACCCGCGGCAGATACGCAGTATTTT
CASSLTPAADTQYF
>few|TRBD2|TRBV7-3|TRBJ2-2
TGTGCCAGCAGCGTAGGGACTAGCGGAAACACCGGGGAGCTGTTTTTT
CASSVGTSGNTGELFF
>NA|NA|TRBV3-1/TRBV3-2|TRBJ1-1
TGTGCCAGCAGCCAAGTACGGGTTTCTGAAGCTTTCTTT
CASSQVRVSEAFF
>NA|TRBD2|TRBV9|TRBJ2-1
TGTGCCAGCAGCGCCCGGGTGGCGGGAGCCCTCAATGAGCAGTTCTTC
CASSARVAGALNEQFF
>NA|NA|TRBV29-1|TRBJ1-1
TGCAGCGTTGTCAGGGCGGGAGGCACTGAAGCTTTCTTT
CSVVRAGGTEAFF
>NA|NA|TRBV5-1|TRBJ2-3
TGCGCCAGCACCCTCGGACAGCATACTAGCACAGATACGCAGTATTTT
CASTLGQHTSTDTQYF
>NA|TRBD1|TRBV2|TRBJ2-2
TGTGCCAGCACCCGGGACAGCACCAACACCGGGGAGCTGTTTTTT
CASTRDSTNTGELFF
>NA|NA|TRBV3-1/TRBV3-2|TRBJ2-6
TGTGCCAGCAGCCAAGAAGGTCGGCGAGGCCCCCTTTTCGTCCTGACTTTC
CASSQEGRRGPLFVLTF
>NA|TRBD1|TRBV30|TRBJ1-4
TGTGCCTGGAGTAGCCTGGGGACAGGGCTACCTAATGAAAAACTGTTTTTT
CAWSSLGTGLPNEKLFF
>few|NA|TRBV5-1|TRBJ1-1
TGCGCCAGCAGCTTTGGACCAGCGGGCCCTGAAGCTTTCTTT
CASSFGPAGPEAFF
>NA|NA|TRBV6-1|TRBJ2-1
TGTGCCAGCAGTTTGATGACTACCTTGGATGAGCAGTTCTTC
CASSLMTTLDEQFF
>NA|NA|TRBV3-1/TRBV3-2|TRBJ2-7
TGTGCCAGCAGTTCTAGGCTAGCGCTCCACGAGCAGTACTTC
CASSSRLALHEQYF
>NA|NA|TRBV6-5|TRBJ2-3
TGTGCCAGCAGCCAAGAGGGAAGCACAGATACGCAGTATTTT
CASSQEGSTDTQYF
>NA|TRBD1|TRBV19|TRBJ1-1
TGTGCCAGTAGTCTCAGGACAGGGAGGGACACTGAAGCTTTCTTT
CASSLRTGRDTEAFF
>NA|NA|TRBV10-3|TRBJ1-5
TGTGCCACCCGACAGGACTGGGGCAATCAGCCCCAGCATTTT
CATRQDWGNQPQHF
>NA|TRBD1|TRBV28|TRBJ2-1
TGTGCCAGCAGTTGGAGGGGACAGGGGAAGTACAATGAGCAGTTCTTC
CASSWRGQGKYNEQFF
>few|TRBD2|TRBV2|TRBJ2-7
TGTGCCAGCACCCCGACTAGCGGGGGGGCTCAAGAGCAGTACTTC
CASTPTSGGAQEQYF
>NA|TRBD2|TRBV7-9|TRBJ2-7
TGTGCCAGCAGCCAGCGGGAGAAGTACGAGCAGTACTTC
CASSQREKYEQYF
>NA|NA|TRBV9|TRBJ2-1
TGTGCCAGCAGCAAACTCGGACAGTACAATGAGCAGTTCTTC
CASSKLGQYNEQFF
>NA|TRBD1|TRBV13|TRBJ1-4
TGTGCCAGCAGCTCCCGGACAGGGGTGGGGGAAAAACTGTTTTTT
CASSSRTGVGEKLFF
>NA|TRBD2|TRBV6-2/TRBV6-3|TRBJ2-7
TGTGCCAGCAGTGCGTACCCTTGGACTAGCGGAACCTACGAGCAGTACTTC
CASSAYPWTSGTYEQYF
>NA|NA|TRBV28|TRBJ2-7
TGTGCCAGCAGTTTATGGGCCAGCTCCTACGAGCAGTACTTC
CASSLWASSYEQYF
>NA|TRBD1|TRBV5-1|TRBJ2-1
TGCGCCAGCAGCTACGCAGGGGGCAACGAGCAGTTCTTC
CASSYAGGNEQFF
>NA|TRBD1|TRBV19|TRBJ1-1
TGTGCCAGTAGTCATAGACAGGGGATCACTGAAGCTTTCTTT
CASSHRQGITEAFF
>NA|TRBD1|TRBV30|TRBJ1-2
TGTGCCTGTTCCCCCGGGACAGGGGGCCCGGTTTATGGCTACACCTTC
CACSPGTGGPVYGYTF
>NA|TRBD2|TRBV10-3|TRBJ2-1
TGTGCCATCAGTGAGGTCCGCGGGGGGCCTGTCGTTGAGCAGTTCTTC
CAISEVRGGPVVEQFF
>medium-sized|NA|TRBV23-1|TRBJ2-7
TGCGCCAGCAGTCTGACTATTTCTCGACTCCCCGGGTCCTACGAGCAGTACTTC
CASSLTISRLPGSYEQYF
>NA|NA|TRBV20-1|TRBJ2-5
TGCAGTGCTGTCCGAGAGACCCAGTACTTC
CSAVRETQYF
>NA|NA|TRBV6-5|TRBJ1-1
TGTGCCAGCAGCAGAGGGGGCACTGAAGCTTTCTTT
CASSRGGTEAFF
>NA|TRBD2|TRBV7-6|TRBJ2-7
TGTGCCAGCAGCTCAGTAGCGGGAGCAGGCGAGCAGTACTTC
CASSSVAGAGEQYF
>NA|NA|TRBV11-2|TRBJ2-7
TGTGCCAGCAGCTTAGAATGGGGCGGGACGGGCGAGCAGTACTTC
CASSLEWGGTGEQYF
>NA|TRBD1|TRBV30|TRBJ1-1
TGTGCCTGGACAGACAGGGTAAACACTGAAGCTTTCTTT
CAWTDRVNTEAFF
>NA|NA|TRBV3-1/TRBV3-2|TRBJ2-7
TGTGCCAGCAGCCAAGGCCGGTTCTACGAGCAGTACTTC
CASSQGRFYEQYF
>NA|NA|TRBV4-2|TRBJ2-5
TGTGCCAGCAGCCAAGCAGACAGTGGGGAGACCCAGTACTTC
CASSQADSGETQYF
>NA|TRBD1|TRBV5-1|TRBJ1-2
TGCGCCAGCAGACCTTTGAGGGACAGGGGCAACTATGGCTACACCTTC
CASRPLRDRGNYGYTF
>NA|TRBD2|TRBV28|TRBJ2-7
TGTGCCAGCAGTTTATCCCTAGCGGCAAAAGTGGGGGAGCAGTACTTC
CASSLSLAAKVGEQYF
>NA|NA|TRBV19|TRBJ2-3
TGTGCCAGTAGTATAAGGGGGATTAGCACAGATACGCAGTATTTT
CASSIRGISTDTQYF
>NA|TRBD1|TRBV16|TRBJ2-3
TGTGCCAGCAGCCAATCCGGGACAGGGGAAGATACGCAGTATTTT
CASSQSGTGEDTQYF
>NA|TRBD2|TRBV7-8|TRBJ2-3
TGTGCCAGCAGCTTACTAGCGGGAGAGTTAGATACGCAGTATTTT
CASSLLAGELDTQYF
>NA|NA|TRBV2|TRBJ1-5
TGTGCCAGCTCCCAAGAGAGCAATCAGCCCCAGCATTTT
CASSQESNQPQHF
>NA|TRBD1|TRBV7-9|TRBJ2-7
TGTGCCAGCAGCGCTCGGGGACAGGGCTACGAGCAGTACTTC
CASSARGQGYEQYF
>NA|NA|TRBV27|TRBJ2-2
TGTGCCAGCAGTTTTTTTTTGTGGGGGGGCCAGGGCGGGGAGCTGTTTTTT
CASSFFLWGGQGGELFF
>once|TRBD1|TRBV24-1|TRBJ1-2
TGTGCCACCAGTGGGTCGACAGGGAACTATGGCTACACCTTC
CATSGSTGNYGYTF
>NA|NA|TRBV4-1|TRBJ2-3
TGCGCCAGCAGCCAAGAATGGGGGGCAGATACGCAGTATTTT
CASSQEWGADTQYF
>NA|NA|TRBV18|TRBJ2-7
TGTGCCAGCTCTCAACAGTACGAGCAGTACTTC
CASSQQYEQYF
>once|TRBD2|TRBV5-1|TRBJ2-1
TGCGCCAGCAGCTTGGATGGCGGGAGTTTCTACAATGAGCAGTTCTTC
CASSLDGGSFYNEQFF
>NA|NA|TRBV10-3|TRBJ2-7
TGTGCCACCTGCCCCACGGGCTCCTACGAGCAGTACTTC
CATCPTGSYEQYF
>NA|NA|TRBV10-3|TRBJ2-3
TGTGCCATCAGCCCGGGACTTATGGGAGATACGCAGTATTTT
CAISPGLMGDTQYF
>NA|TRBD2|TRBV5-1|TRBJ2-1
TGCGCCAGCAGCTCCATAGCGGGTTCCTACAATGAGCAGTTCTTC
CASSSIAGSYNEQFF
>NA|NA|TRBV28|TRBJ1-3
TGTGCCAGCAGTCCCGGTGGGGGCGGAAACACCATATATTTT
CASSPGGGGNTIYF
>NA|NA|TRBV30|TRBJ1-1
TGTGCCTGGAGAAGGCGGGGGGGCGTGGGCACTGAAGCTTTCTTT
CAWRRRGGVGTEAFF
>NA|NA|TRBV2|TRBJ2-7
TGTGCCAGCAGTTCCAGTCAACGTGGCGAGCAGTACTTC
CASSSSQRGEQYF
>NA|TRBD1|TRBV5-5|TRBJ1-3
TGTGCCAGCAGCCGGACAGGGGGCTGGGGAAACACCATATATTTT
CASSRTGGWGNTIYF